What follows are 21 T cell receptor beta chains derived from one specimen sequenced in a study of PD-1 blockade in classical Hodgkin lymphoma. The table came from immunoSEQ multiplex PCR; TCRdb's copy has only in-frame clones and leaves some out. The sample has 14,000 to 15,000 clones, around 64% seen once. Each and every patient relapsed after autologous stem cell transplantation, and patients got differing brentuximab vedotin exposure. Source: peripheral blood mononuclear cells (PBMCs), taken at baseline. The receptors here all came from a human donor with classical Hodgkin lymphoma.

The CDR3 bases are TGTGCCAGCCGGAGTAGCGGGACCAATGAGCAGTTCTTC. Protein: CASRSSGTNEQFF. The chain couples TRBV9 to TRBJ2-1; 8 bases are a match to TRBD2. CDR3 length: 13 amino acids. Germline V gene data show CDR1 as SGDLS and CDR2 as YYNGEE. The V and J ends lost 7 bases and 6 bases, in that order; junction bases with no gene match: 6. Full variable domain (missing parts from reference TRBV9 and TRBJ2-1): DSGVTQTPKHLITATGQRVTLRCSPRSGDLSVYWYQQSLDQGLQFLIQYYNGEERAKGNILERFSAQQFPDLHSELNLSSLELGDSALYFCASRSSGTNEQFFGPGTRLTVL.

The chain uses TRBV4-2 and TRBJ2-7; D is possibly TRBD2 (6 bases). The germline CDR1 and CDR2 sequences are LGHNA and YNFKEQ. The CDR3 sequence is 16 residues long. Trimming pared 3 bases from V and 4 bases from J, leaving 19 bases between. CDR3 region: CASSHSKDGGTYEQYF. In DNA, the CDR3 is TGTGCCAGCAGCCATTCTAAGGACGGGGGAACATACGAGCAGTACTTC.

The chain couples TRBV6-6 to TRBJ2-7; no definite D call. The V gene's germline CDR1 is MNHNY and CDR2 SVGAGI (reference sequence). The ends were cut back, 0 bases at V and 4 bases at J, with 7 bases in the middle. The CDR3 sequence is 13 residues long. The CDR3 loop is CASSYSNLYEQYF. DNA for the CDR3: TGTGCCAGCAGTTACTCGAATCTATACGAGCAGTACTTC.

The chain has TRBV28 and TRBJ2-4; D is undetermined. CDR1 is MDHEN and CDR2 is SYDVKM in the germline V gene. Trimming removed 3 bases from V and 1 base from J, with 10 bases in between. CDR3 size: 15 residues. The CDR3 region is CASSLGVSAKNIQYF. The DNA for the CDR3 is TGTGCCAGCAGTTTGGGTGTTTCGGCCAAAAACATTCAGTACTTC.

This chain links TRBV11-2 with TRBJ2-7; D unclear. V was shortened by 3 bases and J by 2 bases, with 11 bases between the two germline ends. The germline CDR1 and CDR2 sequences are SGHAT and FQNNGV. The CDR3 runs to 14 residues. The CDR3: CASSLLDGPYEQYF. DNA for the CDR3: TGTGCCAGCAGCTTGCTGGACGGCCCCTACGAGCAGTACTTC.

CDR3 in amino acids: CASSTRMDTEAFF. In DNA form, the CDR3 reads TGCGCCAGCAGCACCAGGATGGACACTGAAGCTTTCTTT. The chain employs TRBV5-1 and TRBJ1-1; no clear D. The CDR3 extends over 13 amino acids. V lost 4 bases and J 3 bases, leaving 10 bases between the germline ends. Germline-derived CDR1 and CDR2 are SGHRS and YFSETQ.

The chain carries TRBV21-1 and TRBJ2-7; the table calls TRBD1, which could not be checked here. TRBV21-1 is a pseudogene segment. The CDR3 sequence is 15 residues long. The CDR3 loop is CASSKGKGLWYEQYF. In nucleotides, the CDR3 is TGTGCCAGCAGCAAAGGCAAGGGGCTTTGGTACGAGCAGTACTTC.

The V gene is TRBV2, the J gene TRBJ2-5, with 7 bases aligning to TRBD2. This CDR3 has 16 residues. CDR1 and CDR2 from the germline V gene are SNHLY and FYNNEI. Trimming removed 3 bases from V and 2 bases from J; junction bases left unmatched: 9. CDR3 nucleotide sequence: TGTGCCAGCAGTGACCCCGCTAGCGGAGAACAAGAGACCCAGTACTTC. This encodes CASSDPASGEQETQYF.

The chain recombines TRBV6-1 with TRBJ1-1; possibly TRBD1 for D (6 bases). The CDR3 totals 13 residues. V shed 11 bases and J shed 5 bases, with 18 bases lying between them. Germline lookup yields CDR1 MNHNS and CDR2 SASEGT. Here the CDR3 DNA reads TGTGCCTCCTTGGGGGGGGCCGTAACTGAAGCTTTCTTT. It translates to CASLGGAVTEAFF.

This chain uses TRBV19 with TRBJ2-1; 12 bases align to TRBD2. Germline V gene data show CDR1 as LNHDA and CDR2 as SQIVND (reference sequence). Losses at the gene ends were 8 bases for V and 1 base for J; bases not matched to a gene: 9. This CDR3 spans 17 amino acids. The chain's CDR3 is CASARTSGIGSYNEQFF. CDR3 in DNA: TGTGCCAGTGCTCGGACTAGCGGGATTGGGTCCTACAATGAGCAGTTCTTC.

For this clone: Possible read error: a much larger clone is one base away. The chain has TRBV29-1 and TRBJ2-5; D unresolved. Germline CDR1 and CDR2: SQVTM and ANQGSEA. The V end was cut by 3 bases, the J end by 11 bases, with 13 bases between. CDR3 length equals 11 residues. The CDR3 DNA reads as TGCAGCGTTGAGCAAGGAACGGAGCAGTACTTC. Translating gives CSVEQGTEQYF.

CDR3 amino acids: CSVDPQSTGELFF. The CDR3 coding sequence is TGCAGCGTTGATCCACAGAGCACCGGGGAGCTGTTTTTT. The chain has TRBV29-1 and TRBJ2-2; no clear D. Germline CDR1 SQVTM, CDR2 ANQGSEA. The ends were cut back, 3 bases at V and 4 bases at J, with 9 bases in the middle. The CDR3 covers 13 residues.

This clone appeared a few times. In nucleotides, the CDR3 is TGTGCCAGCAGCTTGACAGGCGCGCACGAGCAGTACTTC. It specifies CASSLTGAHEQYF. The J gene is TRBJ2-7, the V gene TRBV7-7, with D possibly being TRBD1 (6 bases). V lost 3 bases and J lost 5, with 11 bases in between. CDR3 size: 13 residues. The germline CDR1 and CDR2 sequences are SSHAT and FNYEAQ (reference sequence).

This clone has just a few counts. This sequence joins TRBV28 and TRBJ2-7; D not resolved. Trimming took 5 bases from V and 3 from J, leaving 14 bases between them. The V gene's germline CDR1 is MDHEN and CDR2 SYDVKM. There are 14 residues in the CDR3. CDR3 in amino acids: CASSGPQNLYEQYF. The CDR3 DNA sequence: TGTGCCAGCAGTGGGCCTCAGAATCTCTACGAGCAGTACTTC.

The chain has TRBV7-9 and TRBJ2-2; 10 positions match TRBD2. V was clipped by 5 bases and J by 0 bases; unmatched bases: 6. The CDR3 runs to 17 residues. Germline V lookup: CDR1 SEHNR, CDR2 FQNEAQ (reference sequence). The CDR3 DNA reads TGTGCCAGCAGCCCCCCCGGACTAGCGGCGAACACCGGGGAGCTGTTTTTT. This translates into CASSPPGLAANTGELFF.

A few counts support this clone. At one boundary the junction diverges from the germline segment, which might be a read error. The chain couples TRBV28 to TRBJ1-1; D call uncertain. This CDR3 has 15 amino acids. Germline assignment: CDR1 MDHEN and CDR2 SYDVKM. CDR3 sequence: CASSLSRQMNTEAFF. The CDR3 DNA reads TGTGCCAGCAGTTTATCGCGTCAGATGAATACTGAAGCTTTCTTT. The entire variable domain, with the rest obtained from reference TRBV28 and TRBJ1-1, is as follows: DVKVTQSSRYLVKRTGEKVFLECVQDMDHENMFWYRQDPGLGLRLIYFSYDVKMKEKGDIPEGYSVSREKKERFSLILESASTNQTSMYLCASSLSRQMNTEAFFGQGTRLTVV.

The rearrangement uses TRBV23-1 and TRBJ2-6; the D gene could be TRBD1 or TRBD2 (6 bases each). TRBV23-1 is known as an ORF, though its function is uncertain. The V and J ends lost 2 bases and 0 bases respectively, with 20 bases between them. The CDR3 contains 20 residues. The CDR3 DNA is TGCGCCAGCAGTCAAGTAGAGCTACAGGGACTCCTCTCTGGGGCCAACGTCCTGACTTTC. Translated: CASSQVELQGLLSGANVLTF.

This chain links TRBV7-9 with TRBJ1-3; a weak D match, TRBD1 (6 bases). This CDR3 is built from 14 residues. The germline gives CDR1 SEHNR, CDR2 FQNEAQ (reference sequence). V lost 5 bases and J lost 2, with 10 bases in between. The CDR3 reads CASSIQGPGNTIYF. The CDR3 DNA reads TGTGCCAGCAGCATCCAGGGGCCTGGAAACACCATATATTTT.

This chain joins TRBV7-9 and TRBJ1-1; 7 bases map to TRBD1. The junction had 5 bases not matched to a gene; V was cut back by 5 bases and J by 2 bases. There are 14 residues in the CDR3. The germline gives CDR1 SEHNR, CDR2 FQNEAQ (reference sequence). The DNA of the CDR3 is TGTGCCAGCAGCCGGACAGGACCTAACACTGAAGCTTTCTTT. This sequence encodes CASSRTGPNTEAFF. Full variable domain (rest looked up from reference TRBV7-9 and TRBJ1-1): DTGVSQNPRHKITKRGQNVTFRCDPISEHNRLYWYRQTLGQGPEFLTYFQNEAQLEKSRLLSDRFSAERPKGSFSTLEIQRTEQGDSAMYLCASSRTGPNTEAFFGQGTRLTVV.

In its sample, this clone ranks as medium-sized. The rearrangement links TRBV2 to TRBJ1-2, with 7 bases lining up with TRBD1. V dropped 5 bases and J dropped 6; count of bases not matched to a gene: 3. The CDR3 covers 12 residues. The germline V gene has CDR1 SNHLY and CDR2 FYNNEI. The CDR3 DNA reads TGTGCCAGCAGTTTACAGGGGAATGGCTACACCTTC. Its translation is CASSLQGNGYTF.

The chain carries TRBV5-4 and TRBJ2-7; 11 bases are a match to TRBD2. This CDR3 has 16 residues. Per germline, CDR1 SGHNT and CDR2 YYREEE (reference sequence). Unmatched junction bases numbered 11, after V lost 2 bases and J lost 7 bases. CDR3 sequence: CASSFLAGGPSGEQYF. DNA for the CDR3: TGTGCCAGCAGCTTCTTAGCGGGAGGGCCCTCGGGGGAGCAGTACTTC.